This TCR beta chain was documented in a study of control samples from healthy donors and cancer patients. The length of the CDR3 is 13 residues. Looked up from germline, CDR1 is SGHDT and CDR2 is YYEEEE. The ends were cut back, 3 bases at V and 6 bases at J, with 10 bases in the middle. Profiling relied on immunoSEQ multiplex PCR, and the TCRdb table lists in-frame clones only, not all of them. The sample includes about 42,000 clones, around 78% of them seen just once. The TCR originated in a man in his fifties or sixties in good health. The specimen was blood. This sequence joins TRBV5-6 and TRBJ1-5; D is uncertain. The CDR3 protein is CASSYGRRQPQHF. The CDR3 DNA reads as TGTGCCAGCAGCTATGGCAGGCGTCAGCCCCAGCATTTT.